What follows are 17 T cell receptor beta chains derived from one specimen sequenced in a study of OX40 agonist ivuxolimab in advanced cancers. TCRdb's copy holds only in-frame clones and misses some; the assay was immunoSEQ multiplex PCR. Of tens of thousands of clones in the sample, over 75% were seen once. Source: CD4+ or CD8+ T cells sorted from blood, taken in a trial of the OX40 agonist ivuxolimab. These receptors were obtained from an adult with an advanced solid tumor such as melanoma, head and neck, liver or kidney cancer.

The rearrangement joins TRBV7-9 to TRBJ2-2; TRBD2 might be the D (6 bases). Germline CDR1 and CDR2: SEHNR and FQNEAQ (reference sequence). The CDR3 sequence is 13 residues long. Between the trimmed V and J ends, which lost 10 bases and 3 bases, there was a span of 12 bases. CDR3 in DNA: TGTGCCATCCCGGGACTCTACACCGGGGAGCTGTTTTTT. Protein: CAIPGLYTGELFF.

Notes on this clone: At one boundary the junction diverges from the germline segment, which might be a read error. This chain links TRBV10-2 with TRBJ2-5, with 8 bases lining up with TRBD1. CDR1 and CDR2 from the germline V gene are WSHSY and SAAADI. This CDR3 comprises 14 residues. The CDR3 DNA is TGCGCCAGCTGTGACAGGGGTCGGGAAGAGACCCAGTACTTC. Translated: CASCDRGREETQYF.

The genes are TRBV7-2 and TRBJ2-3; D gene ambiguous. Germline V lookup: CDR1 SGHTA, CDR2 FQGNSA. V was clipped by 1 base and J by 5 bases, with 7 bases between them. The CDR3 is made up of 13 amino acids. The DNA for the CDR3 is TGTGCCAGCAGCTTAGTTTTTGGAGATACGCAGTATTTT. Translation gives CASSLVFGDTQYF.

There are a few counts of this clone. This sample includes further DNA sequences coding for the same CDR3. The rearrangement uses TRBV10-3 and TRBJ2-1; maybe TRBD2 (5 bases). Germline V gene lookup returns CDR1 ENHRY and CDR2 SYGVKD. Trimming shortened V by 2 bases and J by 0 bases, and 8 bases separated the two germline ends. This CDR3 comprises 15 residues. CDR3 amino acids: CAISEGGSSYNEQFF. Here the CDR3 DNA reads TGTGCCATCAGTGAGGGAGGAAGCTCCTACAATGAGCAGTTCTTC.

The chain is built from TRBV4-3 and TRBJ2-5; perhaps TRBD2 as D (6 bases). CDR3 length: 16 amino acids. Trimming left V 1 base short and J 4 bases short, with 16 bases between. The V gene's germline CDR1 is LGHNA and CDR2 YSLEER. CDR3 sequence reads: CASSQGDFGRGETQYF. CDR3 sequence (DNA): TGCGCCAGCAGCCAAGGGGACTTTGGGCGTGGAGAGACCCAGTACTTC.

The CDR3 reads CASRGTGRETQYF. CDR3 sequence (DNA): TGCGCCAGCAGAGGGACAGGTCGGGAGACCCAGTACTTC. This sequence joins TRBV5-1 and TRBJ2-5, with 8 bases fitting TRBD1. The CDR3 totals 13 residues. J was trimmed by 5 bases and V by 5 bases; bases with no gene match: 5. Germline lookup yields CDR1 SGHRS and CDR2 YFSETQ.

This chain uses TRBV14 with TRBJ2-7; D assignment may be TRBD1 or TRBD2 (5 bases each). Trimming shortened V by 2 bases and J by 3 bases, and 11 bases separated the two germline ends. The CDR3 spans 14 residues. In germline, CDR1 is SGHDN, CDR2 FVKESK. The CDR3 nucleotides are TGTGCCAGCAGCCAATGGGTGGGGGTCTACGAGCAGTACTTC. Its protein product is CASSQWVGVYEQYF.

Comments on this clone: Other DNA sequences in the same sample also yield this CDR3. The chain links TRBV27 to TRBJ2-7, with TRBD1 matching 7 bases. CDR1 and CDR2 (germline): MNHEY, SMNVEV (reference sequence). Trimming removed 4 bases from V and 0 bases from J; junction bases left unmatched: 6. This CDR3 is built from 15 residues. In DNA, the CDR3 is TGTGCCAGCAGTTCCCTTCGGGACAGCTCCTACGAGCAGTACTTC. Translated, it gives CASSSLRDSSYEQYF.

The chain carries TRBV7-9 and TRBJ2-2, with 8 bases aligning to TRBD1. CDR3 length: 16 amino acids. Trimming at V came to 3 bases and at J to 2 bases, leaving 5 bases not matched to a gene. Germline values: CDR1 SEHNR, CDR2 FQNEAQ (reference sequence). Written as DNA, the CDR3 is TGTGCCAGCAGCTTGGGGGACAGGCTAAACACCGGGGAGCTGTTTTTT. Its translation: CASSLGDRLNTGELFF.

The gene calls are TRBV6-6 and TRBJ2-6, with no clear D. From germline, CDR1 is MNHNY and CDR2 SVGAGI (reference sequence). V was clipped by 10 bases and J by 3 bases, with 10 bases between them. CDR3 size: 13 residues. Here the CDR3 DNA reads TGTGCCACCAGAGTGGGTGGGGCCAACGTCCTGACTTTC. Translated, it gives CATRVGGANVLTF.

This clone was picked up a small number of times. The rearrangement uses TRBV2 and TRBJ1-2, with TRBD1 as a possible D gene (6 bases). This CDR3 is built from 14 residues. Between the trimmed V and J ends, which lost 3 bases and 6 bases, there was a span of 14 bases. Per germline, CDR1 SNHLY and CDR2 FYNNEI. CDR3 protein: CASSDSGTTNGYTF. The CDR3 DNA reads TGTGCCAGCAGTGATTCAGGGACAACCAATGGCTACACCTTC.

The CDR3 region is CASSLGRLAGKFF. The DNA for the CDR3 is TGTGCCAGCAGCTTAGGTAGACTAGCGGGCAAGTTCTTC. The gene calls are TRBV5-6 and TRBJ2-1; TRBD2 matches 10 bases. Per germline, CDR1 SGHDT and CDR2 YYEEEE. The junction had 7 bases not matched to a gene; V was cut back by 2 bases and J by 14 bases. The CDR3 loop spans 13 amino acids.

The V and J genes are TRBV5-1 and TRBJ1-2; D gene unclear. V was shortened by 0 bases and J by 2 bases, with 17 bases between the two germline ends. The germline CDR1 and CDR2 sequences are SGHRS and YFSETQ. This CDR3 spans 17 amino acids. The CDR3 nucleotides are TGCGCCAGCAGCTTGGAGGTTGGCCGTTCTCCAAACTATGGCTACACCTTC. Translated, it gives CASSLEVGRSPNYGYTF.

V gene TRBV5-1 combines with J gene TRBJ1-3, with TRBD1 matching over 12 bases. Per the germline V gene, CDR1 is SGHRS and CDR2 is YFSETQ. The CDR3 covers 16 residues. V shed 4 bases and J 4 bases; nucleotides not matched to a gene: 6. The chain's CDR3 is CASSVGQGARGNTIYF. CDR3 DNA: TGCGCCAGCAGCGTGGGACAGGGGGCGCGGGGAAACACCATATATTTT.

In DNA, the CDR3 is TGTGCCAGCAGCTTAGAAAGGACTAGCGGGACAGAGACCCAGTACTTC. It encodes CASSLERTSGTETQYF. The chain is built from TRBV7-6 and TRBJ2-5; 12 bases align to TRBD2. Germline V CDR1 and CDR2: SGHVS, FNYEAQ. This CDR3 is 16 amino acids long. V trimming: 1 base; J trimming: 4 bases; junction bases outside the gene matches: 4.

With respect to this clone: Other DNA sequences from this sample encode an identical CDR3 as well. The chain couples TRBV28 to TRBJ1-6, with D unresolved. The germline V gene has CDR1 MDHEN and CDR2 SYDVKM. The CDR3 extends over 14 amino acids. V was pared by 5 bases and J by 0 bases, with 5 bases between. CDR3 sequence (DNA): TGTGCCAGCAGTGGGAGCTCCTATAATTCACCCCTCCACTTT. It translates to CASSGSSYNSPLHF.

This clone has just a few counts. This chain links TRBV2 with TRBJ2-7; D gene uncertain. V lost 6 bases and J 4 bases, leaving 13 bases between the germline ends. The CDR3 totals 13 residues. Germline V gives CDR1 SNHLY, CDR2 FYNNEI. The CDR3 DNA reads TGTGCCAGCAGCACCAAGTTAATATACGAGCAGTACTTC. Translation: CASSTKLIYEQYF.